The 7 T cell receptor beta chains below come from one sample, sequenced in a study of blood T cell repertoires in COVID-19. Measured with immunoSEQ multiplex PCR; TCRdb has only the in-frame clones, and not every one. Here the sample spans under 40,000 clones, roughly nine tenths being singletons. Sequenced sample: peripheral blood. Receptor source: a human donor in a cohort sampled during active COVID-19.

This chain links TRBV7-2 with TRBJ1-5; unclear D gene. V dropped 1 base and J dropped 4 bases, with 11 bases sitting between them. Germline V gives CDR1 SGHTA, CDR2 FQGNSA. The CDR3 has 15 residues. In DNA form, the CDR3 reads TGTGCCAGCAGCTTAGTAGGAGGAGCAAATCAGCCCCAGCATTTT. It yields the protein CASSLVGGANQPQHF.

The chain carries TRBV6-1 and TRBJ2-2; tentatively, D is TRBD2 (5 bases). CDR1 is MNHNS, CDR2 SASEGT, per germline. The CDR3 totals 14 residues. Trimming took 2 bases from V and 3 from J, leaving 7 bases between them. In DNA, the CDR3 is TGTGCCAGCAGTGAACAGCGGTACACCGGGGAGCTGTTTTTT. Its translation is CASSEQRYTGELFF.

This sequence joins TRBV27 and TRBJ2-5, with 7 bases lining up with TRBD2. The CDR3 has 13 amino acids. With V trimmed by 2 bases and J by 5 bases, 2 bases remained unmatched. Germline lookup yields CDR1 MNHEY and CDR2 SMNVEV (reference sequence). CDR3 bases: TGTGCCAGCAGTTTACCCGGGAGGGAGACCCAGTACTTC. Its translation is CASSLPGRETQYF.

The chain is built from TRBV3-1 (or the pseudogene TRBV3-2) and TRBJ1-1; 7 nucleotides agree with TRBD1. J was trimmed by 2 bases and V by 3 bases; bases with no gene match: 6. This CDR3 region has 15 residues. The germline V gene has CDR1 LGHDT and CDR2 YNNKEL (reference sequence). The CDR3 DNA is TGTGCCAGCAGCCAGTCCGGAGGGGGCAACACTGAAGCTTTCTTT. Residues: CASSQSGGGNTEAFF.

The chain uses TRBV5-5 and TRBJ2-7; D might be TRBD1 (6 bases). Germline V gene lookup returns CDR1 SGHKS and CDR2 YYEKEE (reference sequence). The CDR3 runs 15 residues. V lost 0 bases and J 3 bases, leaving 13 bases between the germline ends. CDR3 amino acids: CASSLDGGSNYEQYF. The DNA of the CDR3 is TGTGCCAGCAGCTTGGATGGGGGCTCCAACTACGAGCAGTACTTC.

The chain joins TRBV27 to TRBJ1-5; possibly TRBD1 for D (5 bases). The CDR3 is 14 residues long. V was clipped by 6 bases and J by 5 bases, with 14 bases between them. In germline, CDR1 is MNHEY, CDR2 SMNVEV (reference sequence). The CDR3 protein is CASRVGQADQPQHF. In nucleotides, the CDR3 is TGTGCCAGCAGGGTGGGGCAGGCGGATCAGCCCCAGCATTTT.

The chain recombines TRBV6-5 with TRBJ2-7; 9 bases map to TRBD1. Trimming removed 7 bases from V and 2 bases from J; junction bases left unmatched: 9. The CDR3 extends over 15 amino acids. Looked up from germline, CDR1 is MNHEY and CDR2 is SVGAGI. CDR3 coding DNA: TGTGCCAGCACCGCCGGGACAGGGTCTGCCTACGAGCAGTACTTC. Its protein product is CASTAGTGSAYEQYF.